These T cell receptor beta chains were read from a single sample in a study of shared clonotypes between healthy human individuals. Sequenced by immunoSEQ multiplex PCR; TCRdb stores in-frame clones only, minus some. The sample has about 2.2 million clones; roughly 95% are singletons. The sequenced sample consisted of naive CD8+ T cells from PBMCs. The receptors shown here come from a young man in good health. Some clones in this sample may be carry-over from other donors' samples. Both conserved end residues are part of each CDR3. The size of a clone is reported for some rows only, either as once, few or many, or as a class for expanded clones.

clone_size v_call cdr3_aa
. TRBV6-4 CASSDSLGETQYF
. TRBV5-5 CASSWGTDTEAFF
. TRBV4-1 CASSPGLAGFSYEQYF
once TRBV6-6 CASSYTNRGNYGYTF
. TRBV15 CATSRGPPGEDEQFF
. TRBV5-4 CASSLGPQVGSPRLGYGYTF
. TRBV6-5 CASSEDKGNQPQHF
. TRBV27 CASSLSVQGPEAFF
once TRBV13 CASSLYRDEQYF
. TRBV5-1 CASSFDRSRETQYF
. TRBV5-1 CASSFDGSSYEQYF
. TRBV6-5 CASSYSRLNTEAFF
once TRBV7-6 CASSLDGLGLPFRANVLTF
. TRBV6-6 CASSRGLYEQYF
. TRBV7-9 CASSLGFRGTDTQYF
. TRBV27 CASTPGQGVVNTEAFF
few TRBV6-5 CASSPGLGGYTF
. TRBV5-4 CASSLAGASTDTQYF
once TRBV19 CASNRISRGEWVNYGYTF
once TRBV4-2 CASSPGLSADTQYF
. TRBV5-6 CASSFEGLGYTF
. TRBV6-4 CASSDGGNNEQFF
once TRBV7-8 CASSLYVDYEQYF
. TRBV5-1 CASSPSRSGNTIYF
. TRBV10-3 CAISDGGDGPGELFF
. TRBV18 CASSPPGQDGGETQYF
. TRBV5-1 CASSLEPWAGAITYEQYF
. TRBV28 CASSFRGGTEAFF
once TRBV19 CASHPLAGGPCTDTQYF
. TRBV19 CASSMGRRTSSYEQYF
. TRBV7-9 CASRPGGRDGGEKLFF
. TRBV9 CASSVGGKGQGSGEQYF
. TRBV19 CASSNRAGAPYNEQFF
. TRBV27 CASSLRRGRTGELFF
. TRBV11-1 CASSPHRGRGSYGYTF
. TRBV19 CASSILLGRGTNQPQHF
. TRBV18 CASSPTERVSYNEQFF